What follows are 25 T cell receptor beta chains derived from one specimen sequenced in a study of cytomegalovirus exposure and HLA in healthy donors. Amplification used 60 Vbeta primers and 13 Jbeta primers. Data came from immunoSEQ multiplex PCR; TCRdb stores just in-frame clones and leaves some out. In all, the sample yields some 75,000 clones. Sequencing was performed on PBMCs. The receptors were sampled from a man between 40 and 49 years old in good health and CMV-seronegative.

The V call is TRBV29-1, the J call TRBJ2-3, with 9 bases fitting TRBD1. The CDR3 spans 12 residues. The germline CDR1 and CDR2 sequences are SQVTM and ANQGSEA. Trimming cost V 7 bases and J 6 bases; bases outside gene matches: 5. The CDR3 sequence: CSGGQGSDTQYF. CDR3 in DNA: TGCAGCGGGGGACAGGGTTCGGATACGCAGTATTTT.

The chain uses TRBV29-1 and TRBJ2-2; a weak D match, TRBD1 (5 bases). Looked up from germline, CDR1 is SQVTM and CDR2 is ANQGSEA. This CDR3 region has 18 residues. Trimming shortened V by 2 bases and J by 4 bases, and 23 bases separated the two germline ends. Here the CDR3 reads CSVEIFWQGTRGTGELFF. CDR3 DNA: TGCAGCGTTGAAATCTTTTGGCAGGGAACGAGAGGCACCGGGGAGCTGTTTTTT.

The chain has TRBV5-1 and TRBJ2-1; 8 bases line up with TRBD1. CDR1 and CDR2 from the germline V gene are SGHRS and YFSETQ. This CDR3 spans 14 amino acids. J was trimmed by 8 bases and V by 2 bases; bases with no gene match: 6. The DNA of the CDR3 is TGCGCCAGCAGCTTAAATTACAGGGGGGATGAGCAGTTCTTC. It encodes CASSLNYRGDEQFF.

The CDR3 nucleotides read TGTGCCAGCAGCTCCGTCGTTACTGGAAACACCATATATTTT. Translating it yields CASSSVVTGNTIYF. The rearrangement links TRBV7-6 to TRBJ1-3, with D uncertain. V gave up 4 bases and J gave up 2 bases, with 9 bases separating them. The length of the CDR3 is 14 residues. CDR1 is SGHVS, CDR2 FNYEAQ, per germline.

The genes are TRBV7-9 and TRBJ2-5; D is possibly TRBD1 (5 bases). CDR1 SEHNR and CDR2 FQNEAQ come from the germline V gene (reference sequence). The CDR3 is 14 residues long. Trimming shortened V by 2 bases and J by 4 bases, and 11 bases separated the two germline ends. CDR3 in amino acids: CASSLHQGSETQYF. As DNA, the CDR3 is TGTGCCAGCAGCTTACATCAGGGCTCAGAGACCCAGTACTTC.

V usage is TRBV19 and J usage is TRBJ2-2, with D hard to call. Trimming pared 5 bases from V and 6 bases from J, leaving 10 bases between. Per the germline V gene, CDR1 is LNHDA and CDR2 is SQIVND (reference sequence). The CDR3 has 13 residues. This CDR3 is CASSWSSSGELFF. CDR3 bases: TGTGCCAGTAGTTGGAGTTCCTCCGGGGAGCTGTTTTTT.

CDR3 protein: CASSYTGGREKLFF. CDR3 sequence (DNA): TGTGCCAGCAGTTACACAGGGGGCCGTGAAAAACTGTTTTTT. The V gene is TRBV6-5, the J gene TRBJ1-4; TRBD1 matches at 9 bases. The length of the CDR3 is 14 residues. Germline-derived CDR1 and CDR2 are MNHEY and SVGAGI. V lost 2 bases, J lost 7 bases, and 2 bases stayed unmatched.

The chain recombines TRBV4-3 with TRBJ2-6; unclear D gene. This CDR3 spans 17 amino acids. V was trimmed by 0 bases and J by 0 bases, leaving 9 bases between them. Germline values: CDR1 LGHNA, CDR2 YSLEER. CDR3: CASSQDQTSSGANVLTF. The DNA for the CDR3 is TGCGCCAGCAGCCAAGATCAAACGAGCTCTGGGGCCAACGTCCTGACTTTC.

This chain links TRBV7-9 with TRBJ2-1; 11 nucleotides align to TRBD2. CDR1 SEHNR and CDR2 FQNEAQ come from the germline V gene (reference sequence). The junction had 9 bases not matched to a gene; V was cut back by 5 bases and J by 0 bases. This CDR3 has 18 residues. The CDR3 DNA reads TGTGCCAGCAGCCGACAGCGACTAGCGGGGCCCTCCTACAATGAGCAGTTCTTC. This gives the protein CASSRQRLAGPSYNEQFF. Full variable domain (rest looked up from reference TRBV7-9 and TRBJ2-1): DTGVSQNPRHKITKRGQNVTFRCDPISEHNRLYWYRQTLGQGPEFLTYFQNEAQLEKSRLLSDRFSAERPKGSFSTLEIQRTEQGDSAMYLCASSRQRLAGPSYNEQFFGPGTRLTVL.

The chain uses TRBV6-5 and TRBJ1-2, with 9 bases aligning to TRBD1. From germline, CDR1 is MNHEY and CDR2 SVGAGI. J was trimmed by 10 bases and V by 6 bases; bases with no gene match: 12. This CDR3 spans 14 amino acids. DNA of the CDR3: TGTGCCAGCAGACAGATCCCGGGACAGGGAGACTACACCTTC. Its translation: CASRQIPGQGDYTF.

The genes are TRBV7-6 and TRBJ2-7, with 9 bases lining up with TRBD1. CDR1 is SGHVS and CDR2 is FNYEAQ in the germline V gene. Losses at the gene ends were 5 bases for V and 3 bases for J; bases not matched to a gene: 8. The CDR3 consists of 15 residues. CDR3 nucleotide sequence: TGTGCCAGCAGCCCCGACACAGGGGGCCTCTACGAGCAGTACTTC. As protein: CASSPDTGGLYEQYF. Full variable domain (rest looked up from reference TRBV7-6 and TRBJ2-7): GAGVSQSPRYKVTKRGQDVALRCDPISGHVSLYWYRQALGQGPEFLTYFNYEAQQDKSGLPNDRFSAERPEGSISTLTIQRTEQRDSAMYRCASSPDTGGLYEQYFGPGTRLTVT.

The chain joins TRBV19 to TRBJ2-3; weak D call: TRBD2 (7 bases). Deletions cut 1 base from V and 4 bases from J, with 18 bases between. The CDR3 is made up of 17 amino acids. The germline CDR1 and CDR2 sequences are LNHDA and SQIVND (reference sequence). CDR3 in DNA: TGTGCCAGTAGTATAGGTGCCGTAGGGGGGGCGGCAGATACGCAGTATTTT. Protein sequence: CASSIGAVGGAADTQYF.

The chain is built from TRBV7-2 and TRBJ2-7; D perhaps matches TRBD2 (8 bases). This CDR3 contains 17 residues. Germline assignment: CDR1 SGHTA and CDR2 FQGNSA. The V and J ends lost 2 bases and 2 bases respectively, with 19 bases between them. The CDR3 DNA is TGTGCCAGCAGCTTACGCCTGCGACAGGGACTAGCCTACGAGCAGTACTTC. Amino acid sequence: CASSLRLRQGLAYEQYF.

The V gene is TRBV19, the J gene TRBJ1-2; the D gene is possibly TRBD1 (6 bases). Trimming cost V 5 bases and J 4 bases, with 14 bases left between them. The CDR3 covers 14 residues. Germline V gives CDR1 LNHDA, CDR2 SQIVND (reference sequence). CDR3 in DNA: TGTGCCAGTAGTGCCAGGGGAGGGATCTATGGCTACACCTTC. Translation gives CASSARGGIYGYTF.

V is TRBV5-1 and J is TRBJ1-2, with unresolved D. The germline V and J ends were trimmed by 4 bases and 0 bases, with 13 bases remaining between them. Germline assignment: CDR1 SGHRS and CDR2 YFSETQ. The CDR3 has 15 residues. The CDR3 bases are TGCGCCAGCAGCCCAAGGACGGACTCTAACTATGGCTACACCTTC. Translation: CASSPRTDSNYGYTF. Using reference TRBV5-1 and TRBJ1-2 for the parts outside the CDR3, the full variable domain is KAGVTQTPRYLIKTRGQQVTLSCSPISGHRSVSWYQQTPGQGLQFLFEYFSETQRNKGNFPGRFSGRQFSNSRSEMNVSTLELGDSALYLCASSPRTDSNYGYTFGSGTRLTVV.

The chain is built from TRBV19 and TRBJ2-3; no firm D call. CDR1 and CDR2 from the germline V gene are LNHDA and SQIVND (reference sequence). The CDR3 totals 12 residues. V was trimmed by 6 bases and J by 6 bases, leaving 10 bases between them. The DNA of the CDR3 is TGTGCCAGTAGGTCCGACTGGGATACGCAGTATTTT. Protein product: CASRSDWDTQYF.

V gene TRBV28 combines with J gene TRBJ1-1, with D uncertain. V was trimmed by 3 bases and J by 4 bases, leaving 9 bases between them. This CDR3 contains 13 residues. Germline CDR1 reads MDHEN; CDR2 reads SYDVKM. The CDR3 DNA follows: TGTGCCAGCAGTTTTCAGGCCGGCACTGAAGCTTTCTTT. Its protein product is CASSFQAGTEAFF. Based on the CDR3 plus reference TRBV28 and TRBJ1-1, the full variable domain is DVKVTQSSRYLVKRTGEKVFLECVQDMDHENMFWYRQDPGLGLRLIYFSYDVKMKEKGDIPEGYSVSREKKERFSLILESASTNQTSMYLCASSFQAGTEAFFGQGTRLTVV.

This chain connects TRBV18 to TRBJ2-5, with D perhaps TRBD1 (5 bases). The ends were cut back, 0 bases at V and 5 bases at J, with 16 bases in the middle. Germline V gives CDR1 KGHSH, CDR2 LQKENI. The length of the CDR3 is 16 residues. CDR3 sequence: CASSPPRQGFGETQYF. The CDR3 DNA follows: TGTGCCAGCTCACCACCGCGCCAGGGATTTGGGGAGACCCAGTACTTC.

V and J are TRBV5-1 and TRBJ2-3, with D possibly being TRBD2 (6 bases). Trimming left V 5 bases short and J 2 bases short, with 15 bases between. There are 15 residues in the CDR3. The germline gives CDR1 SGHRS, CDR2 YFSETQ. CDR3 coding DNA: TGCGCCAGCAGACTTGGGACTTACCCCACAGATACGCAGTATTTT. Translation: CASRLGTYPTDTQYF.

The chain carries TRBV2 and TRBJ2-7; D call uncertain. The CDR3 totals 16 residues. Trimming cost V 7 bases and J 2 bases, with 21 bases left between them. Germline V gene data show CDR1 as SNHLY and CDR2 as FYNNEI. The CDR3, as DNA: TGTGCCAGCATCCCCACCCCCTCAGGTTCCCCCTACGAGCAGTACTTC. This translates into CASIPTPSGSPYEQYF. Complete variable domain (other parts from reference TRBV2 and TRBJ2-7): EPEVTQTPSHQVTQMGQEVILRCVPISNHLYFYWYRQILGQKVEFLVSFYNNEISEKSEIFDDQFSVERPDGSNFTLKIRSTKLEDSAMYFCASIPTPSGSPYEQYFGPGTRLTVT.

The rearrangement joins TRBV2 to TRBJ2-3, with D possibly matching TRBD2 (5 bases). Germline CDR1 reads SNHLY; CDR2 reads FYNNEI. With 0 bases removed from V and 3 bases from J, the gap between germline ends came to 19 bases. This CDR3 contains 18 residues. The CDR3 spells CASSEAGRGSSPTDTQYF. The CDR3 DNA is TGTGCCAGCAGTGAAGCAGGGAGAGGATCGAGCCCGACAGATACGCAGTATTTT.

The CDR3 here is CASTQTGTGGYEQYF. CDR3 DNA sequence: TGTGCCAGTACCCAAACCGGGACAGGAGGCTACGAGCAGTACTTC. The chain recombines TRBV19 with TRBJ2-7, with 8 bases aligning to TRBD1. The CDR3 sequence is 15 residues long. V was clipped by 7 bases and J by 3 bases; unmatched bases: 11. Germline CDR1 reads LNHDA; CDR2 reads SQIVND (reference sequence).

The rearrangement uses TRBV9 and TRBJ2-3; 8 positions match TRBD2. V was pared by 4 bases and J by 4 bases, with 11 bases of the junction left unmatched. CDR3 size: 16 residues. Germline CDR1 reads SGDLS; CDR2 reads YYNGEE. This CDR3 reads CASSTRAGVRADTQYF. CDR3 nucleotide sequence: TGTGCCAGCAGCACCCGAGCGGGAGTACGGGCAGATACGCAGTATTTT.

This chain joins TRBV5-8 and TRBJ1-1, with D unclear. Germline CDR1 and CDR2: SGHTS and YDEGEE. The CDR3 covers 12 residues. Trimming took off 4 bases at V and 11 bases at J, with 15 bases between the two ends. DNA of the CDR3: TGTGCCAGCAGCCTAGGAAATAATCAGGCTTTCTTT. Translation gives CASSLGNNQAFF. Filled out from reference TRBV5-8 and TRBJ1-1, the complete variable domain reads EAGVTQSPTHLIKTRGQQATLRCSPISGHTSVYWYQQALGLGLQFLLWYDEGEERNRGNFPPRFSGRQFPNYSSELNVNALELEDSALYLCASSLGNNQAFFGQGTRLTVV.

The chain has TRBV11-2 and TRBJ2-1; unclear D gene. Germline V CDR1 and CDR2: SGHAT, FQNNGV. CDR3 length equals 13 residues. Deletions cut 4 bases from V and 4 bases from J, with 8 bases between. DNA for the CDR3: TGTGCCAGCAGCTCCGAGCTTTACAATGAGCAGTTCTTC. Amino acids: CASSSELYNEQFF.